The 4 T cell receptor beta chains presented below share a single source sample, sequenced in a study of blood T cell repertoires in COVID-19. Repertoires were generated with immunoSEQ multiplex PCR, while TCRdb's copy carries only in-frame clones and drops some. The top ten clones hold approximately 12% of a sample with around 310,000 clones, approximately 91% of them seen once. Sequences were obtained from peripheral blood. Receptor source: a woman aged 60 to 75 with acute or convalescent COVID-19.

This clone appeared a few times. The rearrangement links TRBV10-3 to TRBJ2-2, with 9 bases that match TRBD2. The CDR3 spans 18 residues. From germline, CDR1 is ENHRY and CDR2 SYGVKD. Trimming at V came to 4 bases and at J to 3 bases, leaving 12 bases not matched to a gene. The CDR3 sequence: CAISGRTSAPIDTGELFF. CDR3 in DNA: TGTGCCATCAGTGGCAGGACTAGCGCCCCGATTGACACCGGGGAGCTGTTTTTT.

The DNA for the CDR3 is TGTGCCAGCAGCGGGAGGACAGGGAGTATCACCTTC. It is translated as CASSGRTGSITF. The chain has TRBV9 and TRBJ1-2; 8 bases agree with TRBD1. CDR1 and CDR2 (germline): SGDLS, YYNGEE. CDR3 length: 12 amino acids. Trimming at V came to 3 bases and at J to 13 bases, leaving 8 bases not matched to a gene.

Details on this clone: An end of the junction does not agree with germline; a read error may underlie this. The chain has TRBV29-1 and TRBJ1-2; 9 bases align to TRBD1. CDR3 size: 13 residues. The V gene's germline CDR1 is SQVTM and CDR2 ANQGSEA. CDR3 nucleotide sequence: TGCAGCGTTGAAGGGACAGGGGACTACGGCTACACCTTC. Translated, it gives CSVEGTGDYGYTF.

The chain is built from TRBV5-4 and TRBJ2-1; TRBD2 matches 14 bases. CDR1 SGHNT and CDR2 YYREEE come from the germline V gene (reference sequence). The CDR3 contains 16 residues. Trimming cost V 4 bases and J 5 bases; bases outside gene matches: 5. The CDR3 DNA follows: TGTGCCAGCAGCCCGGGGGGACTAGCGGGAGACAATGAGCAGTTCTTC. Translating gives CASSPGGLAGDNEQFF.